This T cell receptor (beta chain) was captured by sequencing in a study of tumor-infiltrating lymphocytes in primary liver carcinoma. Researchers generated TCR beta cDNA from roughly 500 ng of total RNA, relying on a constant-region primer. Libraries of TCR beta came from three nested multiplex PCR rounds with slightly modified ARM-PCR. Rounds one and two of PCR, each of approximately 11 cycles, were primed with TRBV1-TRBV30 forward primers and a C-beta reverse primer. Each CDR3 protein gets one entry after TCRdb re-called the multiplex PCR reads with MiXCR. The sample lists just over 300,000 distinct CDR3 sequences; around 50% were seen once. This CDR3 is built from 17 residues. Looked up from germline, CDR1 is MDHEN and CDR2 is SYDVKM. Unsorted whole blood yielded blood RNA, and germline DNA was extracted as well. A remark on this clonotype: An end of the junction does not agree with germline; a read error may underlie this.

Sequenced: peripheral blood. This clonotype was sampled from a woman in her 30s with primary liver carcinoma and hepatitis B virus infection. J is TRBJ2-2 and V is TRBV28, with TRBD1 matching 12 bases. The CDR3 DNA is TGTGCCAGCAGTCTCCCGGGACAGGGGGCGAACACCGGGGAGATGTTTTTT. It encodes CASSLPGQGANTGEMFF. The full variable domain, with the rest looked up from reference TRBV28 and TRBJ2-2, is DVKVTQSSRYLVKRTGEKVFLECVQDMDHENMFWYRQDPGLGLRLIYFSYDVKMKEKGDIPEGYSVSREKKERFSLILESASTNQTSMYLCASSLPGQGANTGEMFFGEGSRLTVL.